This TCR beta chain emerged from a study of OX40 agonist ivuxolimab in advanced cancers. The data were produced by immunoSEQ multiplex PCR, yet TCRdb's version contains in-frame clones alone and is incomplete. The sample has some 65,000 clones, roughly 84% seen once; the top ten hold over 0.3%. The V and J ends lost 3 bases and 6 bases respectively, with 12 bases between them. The CDR3 has 14 amino acids. Looked up from germline, CDR1 is SGDLS and CDR2 is YYNGEE. This chain uses TRBV9 with TRBJ2-2; perhaps TRBD1 as D (6 bases). Specimen: CD4+ or CD8+ T cells sorted from blood, collected in a trial of the OX40 agonist ivuxolimab. The receptor was isolated from an adult with an advanced solid tumor such as melanoma, head and neck, liver or kidney cancer. The CDR3 nucleotides read TGTGCCAGCAGCGCCGGGACACGACCCGGGGAGCTGTTTTTT. Protein product: CASSAGTRPGELFF.